This TCR beta chain was observed in a study of post-analysis software for immune sequencing data. Study-wide findings and caveats: In patients, five or six TRBV segments were more frequent than in controls, with TRBV5-6, TRBV5-1 and TRBV20-1 among them.

Unique molecular identifiers were carried by the TCR beta cDNA libraries. TCRdb reanalysed the PCR reads using MiXCR and keeps one entry per CDR3 protein. The sample lists 700,000 to 800,000 distinct CDR3 sequences; around 27% were seen once. Comments on this clonotype: Its antigen is currently unknown.

This CDR3 region has 13 residues. Germline CDR1 is DFQATT and CDR2 is SNEGSKA (reference sequence). Trimming shortened V by 6 bases and J by 3 bases, and 12 bases separated the two germline ends. This receptor was obtained from a girl aged 10-17 years with multiple sclerosis. The sequenced sample was blood. The chain is built from TRBV20-1 and TRBJ2-1, with a weak D call TRBD2 (6 bases). The CDR3 nucleotides are TGCAGTGCCTCTGCGGGAAGCTACAATGAGCAGTTCTTC. Translating gives CSASAGSYNEQFF.